Reported below is one T cell receptor beta chain. Its antigen is unknown. The sample belongs to a study of T cell responses to AZD1222 COVID-19 vaccine. The germline V gene has CDR1 MNHEY and CDR2 SVGAGI. V was cut by 0 bases and J by 3 bases, with 9 bases left in between. The CDR3 extends over 15 amino acids. Clones were read by immunoSEQ multiplex PCR, and TCRdb kept only the in-frame ones, dropping some. Found here are roughly 170,000 clones, approximately 90% of them singletons; the top ten hold about 3%. Whole-study results and caveats: Reportedly, nearly half of unique spike TCRs recognized epitopes outside B.1.351/B.1.1.7 mutations. Spike-specific TCR breadth and depth were elevated following two AZD1222 doses. Among vaccine-associated CD4 TCRs, coverage spanned spike, with dominance at 160-218 and 743-854. In all cases, repertoires were sampled only after the peak T cell response.

The receptor's source is an adult in good health. The source was peripheral blood, collected on day 0 of AZD1222 vaccination. The chain couples TRBV6-5 to TRBJ2-1; D uncertain. Here the CDR3 DNA reads TGTGCCAGCAGTTACTCCCAGACCATCTACAATGAGCAGTTCTTC. Protein product: CASSYSQTIYNEQFF.